Shown below are 4 T cell receptor beta chains from a single sample sequenced in a study of blood T cells in healthy people across ages. The use of a sample-barcoded 5' primer and a J-beta primer mix characterized a second PCR of about 6 to 11 cycles. TCRdb redid the calling of the 5' RACE reads with MiXCR, one entry per CDR3 protein. The data contain some 370,000 distinct CDR3 sequences, roughly half of them singletons. The sequenced sample consisted of blood. The receptors were sampled from a man between 60 and 75 years old in good health.

This clonotype was observed a single time. The chain has TRBV28 and TRBJ1-1; D unresolved. CDR3 length equals 14 residues. V shed 5 bases and J shed 0 bases, with 10 bases lying between them. The germline V gene encodes CDR1 MDHEN and CDR2 SYDVKM. CDR3 residues: CASSIPYMNTEAFF. DNA for the CDR3: TGTGCCAGCAGTATCCCATACATGAACACTGAAGCTTTCTTT.

The genes are TRBV6-5 and TRBJ2-5, with 12 positions matching TRBD2. The DNA matches TRBJ2-7 better at its end, which makes the J call doubtful. The CDR3 length is 14 residues. Germline CDR1 is MNHEY and CDR2 is SVGAGI. The CDR3, as DNA: TGTGCCAGCACCCCACTAGCGGGAGGCTACGAGCAGTACTTC. Residues: CASTPLAGGYEQYF.

The rearrangement links TRBV7-9 to TRBJ1-2; TRBD1 is a possible D gene (6 bases). Trimming stripped 5 bases from V and 4 bases from J, with 17 bases between. The CDR3 covers 15 residues. CDR1 is SEHNR and CDR2 is FQNEAQ in the germline V gene (reference sequence). The CDR3, as DNA: TGTGCCAGCAGCCGGGGTCAGGGGCGGTTCTATGGCTACACCTTC. Its protein product is CASSRGQGRFYGYTF.

This clonotype was counted a single time. This chain connects TRBV12-3 or TRBV12-4 to TRBJ2-5; 12 bases map to TRBD1. The CDR3 has 16 residues. With V trimmed by 6 bases and J by 11 bases, 16 bases remained unmatched. This chain's CDR3 is CASSPRGQGALNEQYF. The CDR3 nucleotides read TGTGCCAGCAGCCCCCGGGGACAGGGGGCTTTAAATGAGCAGTACTTC.